The sequence of this TCR beta chain was determined in a study of blood T cell repertoires in COVID-19. Overall study: From the United States, Italy and Spain came samples of acute and convalescent COVID-19. PBMCs, B-cell-depleted T cells, or T cells were the source of the cDNA or gDNA that made up the material.

Trimming stripped 5 bases from V and 7 bases from J, with 6 bases between. Per the germline V gene, CDR1 is MDHEN and CDR2 is SYDVKM. The CDR3 is made up of 11 amino acids. Authors' data handling: Reference gene primers were amplified, and this amplification served to estimate nucleated cell counts. This table comes from immunoSEQ multiplex PCR, and its TCRdb copy is limited to in-frame clones, with some not included. V, J and clone size were drawn from that table, and D and trimming were deduced from the DNA. The data hold around 50,000 clones, with 75% to 90% observed a single time. Details on this clone: Other DNA sequences from this sample encode an identical CDR3 as well.

This chain uses TRBV28 with TRBJ2-1; D not certain. The specimen was peripheral blood. The TCR originated in a human donor in a cohort sampled during active COVID-19. The DNA of the CDR3 is TGTGCCAGCAGTCGTGAGAATGAGCAGTTCTTC. It specifies CASSRENEQFF.